Listed below are T cell receptor beta chains from one sample, sequenced in a study of cytomegalovirus exposure and HLA in healthy donors. Libraries were prepared by immunoSEQ multiplex PCR; TCRdb keeps only in-frame clonotypes and omits some of them. In total, the table holds 40,000 to 55,000 clones. Source material: PBMCs. These receptors were taken from a male donor in good health and CMV-seropositive. Each CDR3 is given with its conserved first and last residue. The D gene is left open where the match is weak.

j_call v_call d_call cdr3_nt cdr3_aa
TRBJ1-5 TRBV19 - TGTGCCAGTACCAATGCAGGGAGCAATCAGCCCCAGCATTTT CASTNAGSNQPQHF
TRBJ1-5 TRBV10-3 - TGTGCCATCAGTGAGTCGGGGGCTAATCAGCCCCAGCATTTT CAISESGANQPQHF
TRBJ2-1 TRBV7-3 - TGTGCCAGCAGCTTCGGCGGGGCAAGTGAGCAGTTCTTC CASSFGGASEQFF
TRBJ2-7 TRBV11-2 - TGTGCCAGCAGCCCCGGGACAATAAGCTCCTACGAGCAGTACTTC CASSPGTISSYEQYF
TRBJ2-3 TRBV18 - TGTGCCAGCTCTCCGACCTCACTCGAGATAGCTACGCAGTATTTT CASSPTSLEIATQYF
TRBJ1-5 TRBV27 - TGTGCCAGCATGGCCCTTCTTGGACAGCCCTATCAGCCCCAGCATTTT CASMALLGQPYQPQHF
TRBJ2-3 TRBV2 - TGTGCCAGCAGCGCTAGATACCTCACAGATACGCAGTATTTT CASSARYLTDTQYF
TRBJ2-3 TRBV6-4 - TGTGCCAGCAGTGACTCGGGCGTTCCAGATACGCAGTATTTT CASSDSGVPDTQYF
TRBJ1-3 TRBV9 - TGTGCCAGCAGCGTAGGGGGGGGGACCCCCTTCTCTGGAAACACCATATATTTT CASSVGGGTPFSGNTIYF
TRBJ2-3 TRBV6-4 - TGTGCCAGCAGTGACTCACCAGGGGCAGATACGCAGTATTTT CASSDSPGADTQYF
TRBJ2-7 TRBV2 TRBD1 TGTGCCAGCATTTTCGGACAGGGTGAGCAGTACTTC CASIFGQGEQYF
TRBJ2-1 TRBV13 TRBD2 TGTGCCAGCAGCGAAGCGGGGGGTATTGGGGAAAATGAGCAGTTCTTC CASSEAGGIGENEQFF
TRBJ1-3 TRBV6-5 TRBD1 TGTGCCAGCAAACAGGGGGCGTTTGGAAACACCATATATTTT CASKQGAFGNTIYF
TRBJ1-5 TRBV2 - TGTGCCAGCGGGGGGGAAGGGTCGCAGCCCCAGCATTTT CASGGEGSQPQHF
TRBJ1-4 TRBV6-5 - TGTGCCAGCACCACATTGGGGGCAGCTAATGAAAAACTGTTTTTT CASTTLGAANEKLFF
TRBJ1-5 TRBV7-9 - TGTGCCAGCAGCAATAGTTCCCTAGGGGGCAATCAGCCCCAGCATTTT CASSNSSLGGNQPQHF
TRBJ2-2 TRBV9 - TGTGCCAGCAGCGCCTGGCTAGGCACCGGGGAGCTGTTTTTT CASSAWLGTGELFF
TRBJ2-3 TRBV30 TRBD2 TGTGCCTGGAGTCTCGGGACTAGCGGGGGCACAGATACGCAGTATTTT CAWSLGTSGGTDTQYF
TRBJ2-7 TRBV9 - TGTGCCAGCAGCGTGGGGGCCCCATCCTACGAGCAGTACTTC CASSVGAPSYEQYF
TRBJ1-4 TRBV4-3 - TGCGCCAGCAGCCTAGGAGGGGTTACTAATGAAAAACTGTTTTTT CASSLGGVTNEKLFF
TRBJ2-7 TRBV7-9 - TGTGCCAGCAGCCCCCAGGTGGGGGCGTTCCCCTACGAGCAGTACTTC CASSPQVGAFPYEQYF
TRBJ1-5 TRBV5-1 - TGCGCCAGCAGCTTGGATCCCCAGGAGCCCCAGCATTTT CASSLDPQEPQHF
TRBJ2-3 TRBV4-2 TRBD2 TGTGCCAGCAGCCGGGCAACGGGGGGGCCTCTGGATACGCAGTATTTT CASSRATGGPLDTQYF
TRBJ1-1 TRBV4-1 - TGCGCCAGCAGCCACAACAGGGTCGGTGGCACTGAAGCTTTCTTT CASSHNRVGGTEAFF
TRBJ2-7 TRBV7-2 TRBD2 TGTGCCAGCAGCTCGACTAGCGTCCTCTCCTACGAGCAGTACTTC CASSSTSVLSYEQYF
TRBJ1-2 TRBV6-1 - TGTGCCAGCAGATCAGGAAATAACTATGGCTACACCTTC CASRSGNNYGYTF
TRBJ2-6 TRBV4-2 - TGTGCCAGCAGCCAAAGTAGCGTCTGGCTTGGGGCCAACGTCCTGACTTTC CASSQSSVWLGANVLTF
TRBJ2-2 TRBV7-2 - TGTGCCAGCAGCTTAATTGGCAACACGAACACCGGGGAGCTGTTTTTT CASSLIGNTNTGELFF
TRBJ2-4 TRBV7-3 TRBD1 TGTGCCAGCAGCTTAAGCCGGGACAGGGAGAACATTCAGTACTTC CASSLSRDRENIQYF
TRBJ2-2 TRBV9 TRBD2 TGTGCCAGCAGCGCCGGGGGGAAGGGCACCGGGGAGCTGTTTTTT CASSAGGKGTGELFF
TRBJ2-4 TRBV5-4 - TGTGCCAGCAGCCCAGAACGGACAGACCTAAAAGCCAAAAACATTCAGTGCTTC CASSPERTDLKAKNIQCF
TRBJ2-7 TRBV4-3 - TGCGCCAGCAGCCAAGGTGGCGGGGCCGAGCAGTACTTC CASSQGGGAEQYF
TRBJ1-1 TRBV6-5 - TGTGCCAGCAGTTACTCGCTCGGGAGGGGGGACACTGAAGCTTTCTTT CASSYSLGRGDTEAFF
TRBJ2-2 TRBV5-4 - TGTGCCAGCAGCTTGGCGAGGGAATCCGGGGAGCTGTTTTTT CASSLARESGELFF
TRBJ2-2 TRBV7-3 - TGTGCCAGCAGCTTAGGAGGGGCGCTCACCGGGGAGCTGTTTTTT CASSLGGALTGELFF
TRBJ1-5 TRBV4-2 TRBD1 TGTGCCAGCAGCGCCCAGGGGGGCAATCAGCCCCAGCATTTT CASSAQGGNQPQHF
TRBJ2-1 TRBV7-7 TRBD2 TGTGCCAGCAGCACGAGTCCTAGCGGGGCCAATGAGCAGTTCTTC CASSTSPSGANEQFF
TRBJ1-1 TRBV7-9 TRBD1 TGTGCCAGCAGCCCCGGGACAGGGGGGAACACTGAAGCTTTCTTT CASSPGTGGNTEAFF
TRBJ2-7 TRBV4-1 TRBD1 TGCGCCAGCAGCCCACAGGGGGTAAGCGAGCAGTACTTC CASSPQGVSEQYF
TRBJ1-2 TRBV7-2 TRBD1 TGTGCCAGCAGCCGCTGGGGACAGGGGGCGCGCGGCTACACCTTC CASSRWGQGARGYTF
TRBJ2-2 TRBV5-1 TRBD1 TGCGCCAGCAGCTGGACAGGGGAGACCGGGGAGCTGTTTTTT CASSWTGETGELFF
TRBJ1-4 TRBV19 - TGTGCCAGTCTTAGGGGAAGTGAAAAACTGTTTTTT CASLRGSEKLFF
TRBJ1-2 TRBV6-1 - TGTGCCAGCAGTGAAGACGGGACAAAAAACCAAAACTATGGCTACACCTTC CASSEDGTKNQNYGYTF
TRBJ1-1 TRBV12-5 - TGTGCTAGTGGCAGGCGGGGAGGTGGGGACACTGAAGCTTTCTTT CASGRRGGGDTEAFF
TRBJ2-2 TRBV7-9 TRBD1 TGTGCCAGCAGCTTAGCGCGTGGACAGGGGGGCCTGGGCGCCGGGGAGCTGTTTTTT CASSLARGQGGLGAGELFF
TRBJ2-2 TRBV4-3 TRBD2 TGCGCCAGCAGCCAAGATTTGGGGACTAGCGGGGGCCTACCCGGGGAGCTGTTTTTT CASSQDLGTSGGLPGELFF
TRBJ2-7 TRBV6-5 TRBD1 TGTGCCAGCAGGGATGCGACAGGGGTTTCCTACGAGCAGTACTTC CASRDATGVSYEQYF
TRBJ2-3 TRBV5-1 TRBD2 TGCGCCAGCAGCAGCGGACTAGCGGGCACAGATACGCAGTATTTT CASSSGLAGTDTQYF
TRBJ2-7 TRBV27 TRBD1 TGTGCCAGCAGTTTATCAGCCGGGACAGGGGAGGACGAGCAGTACTTC CASSLSAGTGEDEQYF
TRBJ2-1 TRBV5-1 TRBD2 TGCGCCAGCACCCCCGGGTGGCGGGGGGGCCTCGGTGAGCAGTTCTTC CASTPGWRGGLGEQFF
TRBJ2-7 TRBV11-2 TRBD1 TGTGCCAGCAGCATCGGACAGGCCTACGAGCAGTACTTC CASSIGQAYEQYF
TRBJ1-6 TRBV27 - TGTGCCAGCAGGGAAACAGGCCGTTCCTATAATTCACCCCTCCACTTT CASRETGRSYNSPLHF
TRBJ2-2 TRBV2 TRBD1 TGTGCCATGGGACAGGGCTACACCGGGGAGCTGTTTTTT CAMGQGYTGELFF
TRBJ1-6 TRBV7-6 - TGTGCCAGCAGCTTATTGGGCCCTAATTCACCCCTCCACTTT CASSLLGPNSPLHF